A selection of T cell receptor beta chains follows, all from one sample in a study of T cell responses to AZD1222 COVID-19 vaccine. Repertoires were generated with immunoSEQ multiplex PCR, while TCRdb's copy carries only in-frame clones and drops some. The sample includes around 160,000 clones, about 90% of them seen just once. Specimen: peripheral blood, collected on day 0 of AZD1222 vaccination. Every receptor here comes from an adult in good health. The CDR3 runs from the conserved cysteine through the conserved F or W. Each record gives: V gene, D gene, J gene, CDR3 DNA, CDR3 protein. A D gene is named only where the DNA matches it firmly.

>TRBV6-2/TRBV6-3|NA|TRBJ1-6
TGTGCCAGCAGCCCAATCGGGACGGACGCGGCAAGTATTATCTCACCCCTCCACTTT
CASSPIGTDAASIISPLHF
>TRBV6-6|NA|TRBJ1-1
TGTGCCAGCAGTTACTCGATCAGCATGAACACTGAAGCTTTCTTT
CASSYSISMNTEAFF
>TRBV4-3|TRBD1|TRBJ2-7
TGCGCCAGCAGCCAAGAGGTCGGGACAGGGTCCTACGAGCAGTACTTC
CASSQEVGTGSYEQYF
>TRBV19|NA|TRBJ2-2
TGTGCCAGTAGTCGTTTGGGGGGCTCTCGCCGCGGGGAGCTGTTTTTT
CASSRLGGSRRGELFF
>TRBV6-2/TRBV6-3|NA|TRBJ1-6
TGTGCCAGCAGCCGGAATTCACCCCTCCACTTT
CASSRNSPLHF
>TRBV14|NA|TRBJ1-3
TGTGCCAGCAGCCAATTGATCCCTGGGCCAGGATACTCTGGAAACACCATATATTTT
CASSQLIPGPGYSGNTIYF
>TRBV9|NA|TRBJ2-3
TGTGCCAGCAGCGTAGTAGGGACGACAGATACGCAGTATTTT
CASSVVGTTDTQYF
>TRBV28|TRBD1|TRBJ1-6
TGTGCCAGCAGACCCGACAGGGTTCGGAATTCACCCCTCCACTTT
CASRPDRVRNSPLHF
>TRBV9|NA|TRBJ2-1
TGTGCCAGCAGCGCCCAGCGACACAATGAGCAGTTCTTC
CASSAQRHNEQFF
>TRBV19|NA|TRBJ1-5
TGTGCCAGTAGTATACTCAGTCGTTCTCAGCCCCAGCATTTT
CASSILSRSQPQHF
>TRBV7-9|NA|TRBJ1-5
TGTGCCAGCAGCTTACGTGCCGACAGGCGATATAGCAATCAGCCCCAGCATTTT
CASSLRADRRYSNQPQHF
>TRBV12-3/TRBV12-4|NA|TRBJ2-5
TGTGCCAGCAGCCTTCAGGAGACCCAGTACTTC
CASSLQETQYF
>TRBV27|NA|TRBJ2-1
TGTGCCAGCAGTTTACGGGGGCGCAATGAGCAGTTCTTC
CASSLRGRNEQFF